This T cell receptor (beta chain) was sequenced for a study of Ad26.COV2.S vaccination and SARS-CoV-2 variants (dated by TCRdb to about 2021). In terms of the full investigation: Donors in the vaccine arm were drawn from COV1001, a multicentre, randomized, double-blind, placebo-controlled phase I-IIa trial testing Ad26.COV2.S in healthy adults. Throughout the experiments and outcome assessment, investigators stayed blinded to trial group allocation. The TCR-sequenced set comprised about 32 samples: around 20 Ad26.COV2.S vaccine recipients, 5 placebo recipients and 8 SARS-CoV-2 convalescent individuals. Ad26.COV2.S was administered intramuscularly at 5 x 10^10 or 1 x 10^11 viral particles, either as a single shot or as two shots given 56 days apart. Participants in the trial were split at random into five groups of five each, receiving low-dose or high-dose Ad26.COV2.S once or twice, or else placebo on both occasions. Sequencing of the TCRbeta repertoire served to evaluate the specificity and breadth of SARS-CoV-2-reactive T cell receptors following Ad26.COV2.S vaccination. What the study reported, not specific to this receptor: Ad26.COV2.S recipients had higher spike-specific TCR breadth than placebo recipients (P = 0.0014). According to the authors, total T cell responses may have been underestimated by the TCR breadth and depth analyses. The study was not powered to compare responses between vaccine doses or regimens. After vaccination, substantial breadth of spike-specific CD8+ and CD4+ T cell responses was reported. Vaccine and placebo recipients had similar non-spike TCR breadth, a finding consistent with the vaccine containing only spike.

About this clone: The specificity of this receptor is unknown. Base quality data are lacking; no much larger clone is found one base away.

The immunoSEQ Assay was the method used to sequence TCRbeta CDR3 regions. After extraction, genomic DNA underwent amplification by bias-controlled multiplex PCR, followed by high-throughput sequencing. Per the authors' processing: To quantify the absolute abundance of each unique TCRbeta CDR3 region, sequences were collapsed and filtered. T cell fraction was estimated by normalization of TCRbeta template counts to usable DNA, with usable DNA being measured through amplification of reference genes present in all nucleated cells. Repertoire TCRs were annotated as SARS-CoV-2-specific when V gene, CDR3 amino acid sequence and J gene were exactly matched to a known reactive TCR set. MIRA supplied the reference SARS-CoV-2 TCR set, which was filtered for enrichment in COVID-19-positive ImmuneCODE repertoires so that public or cross-reactive TCRs were removed. Using the MIRA antigens, annotated TCRs were further analysed by specific ORF or by position within an ORF. Depth was the summed frequency of annotated unique rearrangements, while breadth was defined as annotated unique rearrangements over total unique productive rearrangements. Two-sided Wilcoxon rank-sum tests were applied when comparing TCR breadth between groups. The table was pulled from immuneACCESS by TCRdb, which kept in-frame rearrangements only. Such tables lose some clones; where checked, under half of the loss comes from unresolved V genes, and the rest has no known cause. D and trimming come from the DNA, and the V and J calls and clone size come from that table. This sample holds hundreds of thousands of clones; around 92% were observed only once. About 1.5% of the sample belongs to the ten largest clones.

The treatment or condition label on this specimen signifies: around 19 received Ad26.COV2.S at low or high dose, single or two shots; 5 received placebo; per-sample allocation not given. Repertoires of vaccine and placebo recipients were sequenced from samples collected on day 63 after the first injection. Between 29 July and 7 August 2020, Cohort 1b enrolled 25 adults aged 18-55 years at one site in Boston, USA. Ad26.COV2.S was a replication-incompetent adenovirus type 26 vector that expressed a prefusion-stabilized SARS-CoV-2 spike protein derived from the original Wuhan strain. CDR1 WSHSY and CDR2 SAAADI are derived from the germline V gene. Spanning cysteine to phenylalanine, the CDR3 consists of 14 amino acids. The CDR3 DNA has 42 bases and is translated from base 1. V is cut by 8 bases and J by 8 bases, and the space between the germline ends is 19 bases.

The material sequenced was peripheral blood, taken in a trial of Ad26.COV2.S vaccine versus placebo. The chain joins TRBV10-2 to TRBJ1-3; the D gene is perhaps TRBD1, on 5 matching bases. The clonotype comes from a person between 18 and 65 years old who received the Ad26.COV2.S COVID-19 vaccine or a placebo. The nucleotide sequence reads TGCGCCAGCCACGACTCAGGGTTGGCGGACACCATATATTTT. The translation is CASHDSGLADTIYF.